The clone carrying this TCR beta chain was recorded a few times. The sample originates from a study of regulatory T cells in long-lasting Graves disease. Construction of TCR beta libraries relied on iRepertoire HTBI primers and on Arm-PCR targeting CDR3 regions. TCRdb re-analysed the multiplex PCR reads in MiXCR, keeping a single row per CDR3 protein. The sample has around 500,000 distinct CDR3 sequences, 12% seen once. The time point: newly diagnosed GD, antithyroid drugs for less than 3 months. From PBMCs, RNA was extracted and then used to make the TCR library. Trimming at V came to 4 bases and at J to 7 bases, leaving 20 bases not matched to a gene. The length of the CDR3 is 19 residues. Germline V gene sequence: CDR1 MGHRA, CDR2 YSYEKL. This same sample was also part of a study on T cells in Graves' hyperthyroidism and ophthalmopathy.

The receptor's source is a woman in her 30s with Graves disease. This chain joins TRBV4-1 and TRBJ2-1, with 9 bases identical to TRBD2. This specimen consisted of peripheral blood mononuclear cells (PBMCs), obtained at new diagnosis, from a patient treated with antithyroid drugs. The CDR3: CASSRVSGGGRAFLNEQFF. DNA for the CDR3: TGCGCCAGCAGCCGAGTCTCGGGCGGCGGGAGGGCCTTTTTAAATGAGCAGTTCTTC.